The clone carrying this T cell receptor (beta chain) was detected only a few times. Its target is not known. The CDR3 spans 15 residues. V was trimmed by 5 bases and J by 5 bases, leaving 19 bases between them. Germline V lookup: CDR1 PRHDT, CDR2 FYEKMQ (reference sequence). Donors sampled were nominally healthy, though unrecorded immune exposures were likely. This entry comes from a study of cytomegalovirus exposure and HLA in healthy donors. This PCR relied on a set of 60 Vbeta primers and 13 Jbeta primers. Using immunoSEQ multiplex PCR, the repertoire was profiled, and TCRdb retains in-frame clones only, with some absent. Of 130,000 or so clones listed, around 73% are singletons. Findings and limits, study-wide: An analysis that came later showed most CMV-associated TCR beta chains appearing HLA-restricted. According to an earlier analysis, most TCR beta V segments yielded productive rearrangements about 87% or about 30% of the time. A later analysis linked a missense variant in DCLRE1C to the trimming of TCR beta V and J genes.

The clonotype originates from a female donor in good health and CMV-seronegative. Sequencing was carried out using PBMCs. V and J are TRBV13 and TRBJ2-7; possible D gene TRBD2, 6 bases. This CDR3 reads CASSLGGGGSDEQYF. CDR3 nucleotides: TGTGCCAGCAGCCTTGGGGGTGGGGGGTCGGACGAGCAGTACTTC.